This TCR beta chain was sequenced in a study of shared clonotypes between healthy human individuals. Assay: immunoSEQ multiplex PCR; the TCRdb copy retains only in-frame clones and omits some. The data hold about 670,000 clones, with 60% to 80% observed a single time. This clone turned up a few times. Sequencing input: memory CD4+ T cells sorted from blood. Subset meaning: CD45RA-negative fraction. The source of this sequence is a woman aged 25 to 39 in good health.

The CDR3 nucleotides are TGTGCCAGCAGTTCGGCGGGGCGCGGTTCTATCCGTGGAGCTTTCTTT. Protein: CASSSAGRGSIRGAFF. This rearrangement joins TRBV27 to TRBJ1-1, with a possible D match to TRBD1 (5 bases). Germline CDR1 MNHEY, CDR2 SMNVEV (reference sequence). The CDR3 length is 16 residues. With 4 bases removed from V and 10 bases from J, the gap between germline ends came to 25 bases.